This T cell receptor (beta chain) was captured in a study of blood T cell repertoires in COVID-19. V lost 5 bases to trimming and J lost 0 bases, with 13 bases between them. This CDR3 has 15 residues. In germline, CDR1 is MDHEN, CDR2 SYDVKM. The repertoire was sequenced with immunoSEQ multiplex PCR; TCRdb's copy has only in-frame clones and lacks some. The table records about 200,000 clones, approximately 82% of them present only once. Participant reports of clinical history set cohort assignment. The V and J genes are TRBV28 and TRBJ2-5; possible D gene TRBD2, 6 bases. This clonotype was sampled from a middle-aged man who had recovered from COVID-19. Sequencing input: PBMCs or T cells enriched from blood (not recorded which). CDR3 in amino acids: CASSPRDWNQETQYF. The CDR3 DNA reads as TGTGCCAGCAGTCCACGGGACTGGAACCAAGAGACCCAGTACTTC.